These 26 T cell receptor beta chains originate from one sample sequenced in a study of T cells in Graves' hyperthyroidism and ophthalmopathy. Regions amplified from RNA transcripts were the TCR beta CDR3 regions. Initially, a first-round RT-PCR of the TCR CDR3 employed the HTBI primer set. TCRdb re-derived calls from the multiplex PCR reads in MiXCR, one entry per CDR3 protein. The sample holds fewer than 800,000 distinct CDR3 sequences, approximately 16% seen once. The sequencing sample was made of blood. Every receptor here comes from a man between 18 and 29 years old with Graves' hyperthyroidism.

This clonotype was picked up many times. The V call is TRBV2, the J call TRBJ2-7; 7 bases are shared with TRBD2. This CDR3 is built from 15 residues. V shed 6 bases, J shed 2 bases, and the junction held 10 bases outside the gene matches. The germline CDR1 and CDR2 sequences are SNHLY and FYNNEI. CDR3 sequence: CASSGVQGGAYEQYF. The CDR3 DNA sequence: TGTGCCAGCAGCGGAGTGCAGGGAGGGGCCTACGAGCAGTACTTC.

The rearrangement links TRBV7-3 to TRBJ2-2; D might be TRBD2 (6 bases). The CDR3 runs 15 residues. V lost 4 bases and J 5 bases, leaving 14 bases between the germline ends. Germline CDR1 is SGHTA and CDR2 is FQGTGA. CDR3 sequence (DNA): TGTGCCAGCAGCTCCCCTCGGGGGAGGACCGGGGAGCTGTTTTTT. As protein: CASSSPRGRTGELFF.

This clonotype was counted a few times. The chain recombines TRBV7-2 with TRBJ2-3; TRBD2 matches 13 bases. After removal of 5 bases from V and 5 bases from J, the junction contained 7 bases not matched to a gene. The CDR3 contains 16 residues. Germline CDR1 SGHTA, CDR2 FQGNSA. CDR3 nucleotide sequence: TGTGCCAGCAGCCCCGGACTAGCGGGAGTTGGAGATACGCAGTATTTT. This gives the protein CASSPGLAGVGDTQYF.

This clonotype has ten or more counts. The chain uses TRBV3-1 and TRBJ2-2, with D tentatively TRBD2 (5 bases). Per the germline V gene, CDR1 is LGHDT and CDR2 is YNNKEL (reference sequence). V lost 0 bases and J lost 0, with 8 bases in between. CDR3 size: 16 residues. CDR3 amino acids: CASSQEPGTNTGELFF. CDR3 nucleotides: TGTGCCAGCAGCCAAGAGCCGGGAACGAACACCGGGGAGCTGTTTTTT.

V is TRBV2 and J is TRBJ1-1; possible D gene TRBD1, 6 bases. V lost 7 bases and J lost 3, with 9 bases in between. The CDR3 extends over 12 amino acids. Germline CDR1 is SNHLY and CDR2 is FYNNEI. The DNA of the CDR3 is TGTGCCAGCAACGGGGGGCACACTGAAGCTTTCTTT. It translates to CASNGGHTEAFF.

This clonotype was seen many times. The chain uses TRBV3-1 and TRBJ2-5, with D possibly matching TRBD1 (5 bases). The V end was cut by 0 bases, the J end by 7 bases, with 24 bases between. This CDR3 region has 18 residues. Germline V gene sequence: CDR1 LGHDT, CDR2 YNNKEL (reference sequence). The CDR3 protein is CASSQEEVQPRIRGTQYF. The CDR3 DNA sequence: TGTGCCAGCAGCCAAGAAGAGGTCCAGCCCCGGATTAGGGGGACCCAGTACTTC.

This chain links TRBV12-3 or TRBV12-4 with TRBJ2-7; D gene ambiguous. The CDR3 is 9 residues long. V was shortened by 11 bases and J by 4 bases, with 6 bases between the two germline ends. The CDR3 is CAGFYEQYF. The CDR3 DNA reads TGTGCCGGATTTTACGAGCAGTACTTC.

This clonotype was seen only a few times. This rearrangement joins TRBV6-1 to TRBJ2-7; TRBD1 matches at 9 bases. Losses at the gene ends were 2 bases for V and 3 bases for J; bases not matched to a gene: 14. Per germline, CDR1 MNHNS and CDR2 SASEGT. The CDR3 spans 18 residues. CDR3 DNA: TGTGCCAGCAGTGAACTAACAGGGGGCGGTCTACGGCGCTACGAGCAGTACTTC. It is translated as CASSELTGGGLRRYEQYF.

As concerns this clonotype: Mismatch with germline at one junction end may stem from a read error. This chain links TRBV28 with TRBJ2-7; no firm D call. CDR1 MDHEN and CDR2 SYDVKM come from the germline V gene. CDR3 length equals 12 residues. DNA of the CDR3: TGTGTCAGCAGTTTACGATCCTACGAGCAGTACTTC. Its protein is CVSSLRSYEQYF. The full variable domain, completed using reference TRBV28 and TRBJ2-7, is DVKVTQSSRYLVKRTGEKVFLECVQDMDHENMFWYRQDPGLGLRLIYFSYDVKMKEKGDIPEGYSVSREKKERFSLILESASTNQTSMYLCVSSLRSYEQYFGPGTRLTVT.

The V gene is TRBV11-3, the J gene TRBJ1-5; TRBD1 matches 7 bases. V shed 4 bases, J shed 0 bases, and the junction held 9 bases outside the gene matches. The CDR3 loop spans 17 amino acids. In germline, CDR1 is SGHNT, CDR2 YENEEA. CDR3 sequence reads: CASSWAGTAYSNQPQHF. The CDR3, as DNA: TGTGCCAGCAGCTGGGCCGGGACAGCGTATAGCAATCAGCCCCAGCATTTT.

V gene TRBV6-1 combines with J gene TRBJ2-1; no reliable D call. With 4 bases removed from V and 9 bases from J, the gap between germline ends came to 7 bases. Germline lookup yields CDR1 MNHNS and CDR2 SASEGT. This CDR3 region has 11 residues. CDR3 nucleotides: TGTGCCAGCAGTGGGTCTCCTGAGCAGTTCTTC. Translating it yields CASSGSPEQFF.

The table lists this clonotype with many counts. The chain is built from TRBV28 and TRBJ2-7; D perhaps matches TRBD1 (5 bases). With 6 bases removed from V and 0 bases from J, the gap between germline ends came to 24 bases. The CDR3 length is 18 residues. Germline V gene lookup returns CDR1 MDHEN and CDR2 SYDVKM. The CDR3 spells CASSPTPWGLYHSYEQYF. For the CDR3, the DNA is TGTGCCAGCAGCCCAACCCCCTGGGGCCTCTACCACTCCTACGAGCAGTACTTC. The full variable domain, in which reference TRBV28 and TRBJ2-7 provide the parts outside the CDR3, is DVKVTQSSRYLVKRTGEKVFLECVQDMDHENMFWYRQDPGLGLRLIYFSYDVKMKEKGDIPEGYSVSREKKERFSLILESASTNQTSMYLCASSPTPWGLYHSYEQYFGPGTRLTVT.

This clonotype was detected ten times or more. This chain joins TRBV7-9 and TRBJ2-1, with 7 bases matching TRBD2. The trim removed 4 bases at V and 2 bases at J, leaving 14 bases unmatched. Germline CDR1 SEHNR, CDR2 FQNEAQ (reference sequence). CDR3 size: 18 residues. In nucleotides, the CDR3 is TGTGCCAGCAGCTCCCCGACGGCGGGAGAAGCGCCCTACAATGAGCAGTTCTTC. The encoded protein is CASSSPTAGEAPYNEQFF. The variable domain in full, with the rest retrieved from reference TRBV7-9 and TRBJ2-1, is DTGVSQNPRHKITKRGQNVTFRCDPISEHNRLYWYRQTLGQGPEFLTYFQNEAQLEKSRLLSDRFSAERPKGSFSTLEIQRTEQGDSAMYLCASSSPTAGEAPYNEQFFGPGTRLTVL.

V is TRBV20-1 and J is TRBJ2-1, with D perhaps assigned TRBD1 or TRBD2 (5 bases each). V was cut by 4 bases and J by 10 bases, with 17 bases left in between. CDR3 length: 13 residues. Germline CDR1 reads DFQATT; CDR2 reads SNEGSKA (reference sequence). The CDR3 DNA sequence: TGCAGTGCTATTCCGGGGCTCTCGGGGGAGCAGTTCTTC. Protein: CSAIPGLSGEQFF.

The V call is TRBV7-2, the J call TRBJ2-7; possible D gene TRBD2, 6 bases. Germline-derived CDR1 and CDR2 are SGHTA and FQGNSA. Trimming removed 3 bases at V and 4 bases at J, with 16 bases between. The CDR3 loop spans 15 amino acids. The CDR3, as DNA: TGTGCCAGCAGCTTGGGGGGTTCCCCACTGTACGAGCAGTACTTC. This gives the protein CASSLGGSPLYEQYF.

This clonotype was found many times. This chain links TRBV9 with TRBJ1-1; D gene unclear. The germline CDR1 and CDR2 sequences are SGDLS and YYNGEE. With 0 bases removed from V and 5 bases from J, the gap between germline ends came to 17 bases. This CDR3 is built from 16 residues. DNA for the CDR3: TGTGCCAGCAGCGTAGGTTCTTCTGGGAGAAATACTGAAGCTTTCTTT. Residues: CASSVGSSGRNTEAFF.

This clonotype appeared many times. The CDR3 DNA is TGTGCCAGCAGCCCAGGACAGGGTGGGTATCAGCCCCAGCATTTT. This gives the protein CASSPGQGGYQPQHF. The chain links TRBV6-1 to TRBJ1-5, with TRBD1 matching 8 bases. The V gene's germline CDR1 is MNHNS and CDR2 SASEGT. This CDR3 contains 15 residues. The J segment lost 5 bases and the V segment lost 6 bases, leaving 9 bases of the junction unmatched.

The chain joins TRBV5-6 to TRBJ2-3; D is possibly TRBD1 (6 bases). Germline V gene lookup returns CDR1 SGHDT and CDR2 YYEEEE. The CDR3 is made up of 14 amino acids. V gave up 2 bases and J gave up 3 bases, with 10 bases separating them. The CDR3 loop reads CASSFYDRTDTQYF. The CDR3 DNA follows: TGTGCCAGCAGCTTCTACGACAGGACAGATACGCAGTATTTT.

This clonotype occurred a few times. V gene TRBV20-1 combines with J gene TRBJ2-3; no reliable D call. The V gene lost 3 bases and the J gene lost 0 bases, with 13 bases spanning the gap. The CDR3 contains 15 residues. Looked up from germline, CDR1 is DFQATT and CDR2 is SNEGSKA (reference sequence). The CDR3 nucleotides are TGCAGTGCTAGTAGGGCTCCCAAAAGCACAGATACGCAGTATTTT. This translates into CSASRAPKSTDTQYF.

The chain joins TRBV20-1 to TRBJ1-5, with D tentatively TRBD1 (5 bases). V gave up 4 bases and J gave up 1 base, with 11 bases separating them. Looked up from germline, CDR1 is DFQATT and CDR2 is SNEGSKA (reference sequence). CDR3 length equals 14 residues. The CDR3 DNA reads TGCAGTGCTACCGCAGGGTCCAGCAATCAGCCCCAGCATTTT. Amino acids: CSATAGSSNQPQHF.

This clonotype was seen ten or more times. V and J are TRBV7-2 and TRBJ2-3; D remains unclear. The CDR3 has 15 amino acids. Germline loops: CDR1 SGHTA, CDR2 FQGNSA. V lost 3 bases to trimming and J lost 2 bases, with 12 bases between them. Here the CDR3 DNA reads TGTGCCAGCAGCTTCATGATCGGTCCCACAGATACGCAGTATTTT. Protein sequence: CASSFMIGPTDTQYF. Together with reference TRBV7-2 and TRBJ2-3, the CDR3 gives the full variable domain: GAGVSQSPSNKVTEKGKDVELRCDPISGHTALYWYRQSLGQGLEFLIYFQGNSAPDKSGLPSDRFSAERTGGSVSTLTIQRTQQEDSAVYLCASSFMIGPTDTQYFGPGTRLTVL.

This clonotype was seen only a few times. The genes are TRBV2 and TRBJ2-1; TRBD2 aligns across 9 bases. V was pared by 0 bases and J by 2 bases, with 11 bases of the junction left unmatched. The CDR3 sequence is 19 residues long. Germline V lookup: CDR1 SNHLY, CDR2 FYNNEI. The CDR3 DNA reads TGTGCCAGCAGTGAAGCAGGACAGAGCGGGAGGCCAGCCTACAATGAGCAGTTCTTC. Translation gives CASSEAGQSGRPAYNEQFF.

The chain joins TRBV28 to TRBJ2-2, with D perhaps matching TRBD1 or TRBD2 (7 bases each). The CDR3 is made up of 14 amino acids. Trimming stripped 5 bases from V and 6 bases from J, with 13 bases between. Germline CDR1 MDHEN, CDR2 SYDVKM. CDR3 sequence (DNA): TGTGCCAGCAGTACCCAGGGGGGGGCCGGGGAGCTGTTTTTT. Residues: CASSTQGGAGELFF.

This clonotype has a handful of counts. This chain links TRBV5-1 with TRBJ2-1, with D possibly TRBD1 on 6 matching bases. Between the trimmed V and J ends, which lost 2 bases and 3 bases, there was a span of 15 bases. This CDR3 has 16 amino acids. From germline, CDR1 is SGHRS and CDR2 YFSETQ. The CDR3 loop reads CASSFRDKAFYNEQFF. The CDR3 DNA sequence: TGCGCCAGCAGCTTCCGGGACAAGGCGTTCTACAATGAGCAGTTCTTC.

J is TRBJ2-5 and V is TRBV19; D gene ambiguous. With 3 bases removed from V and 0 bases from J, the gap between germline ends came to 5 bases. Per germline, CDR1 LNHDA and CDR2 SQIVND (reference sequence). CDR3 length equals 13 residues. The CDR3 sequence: CASSMSDQETQYF. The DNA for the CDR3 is TGTGCCAGTAGTATGAGCGACCAAGAGACCCAGTACTTC.

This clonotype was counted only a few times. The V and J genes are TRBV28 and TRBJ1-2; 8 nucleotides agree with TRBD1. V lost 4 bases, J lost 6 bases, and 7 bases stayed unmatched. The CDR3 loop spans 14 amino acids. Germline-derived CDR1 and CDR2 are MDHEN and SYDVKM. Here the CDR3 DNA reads TGTGCCAGCAGTTCCGAACAGGGGGGGAATGGCTACACCTTC. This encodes CASSSEQGGNGYTF.